The 20 T cell receptor beta chains presented below share a single source sample, sequenced in a study of cytomegalovirus exposure and HLA in healthy donors. PCR was performed using 60 Vbeta and 13 Jbeta primers. Data came from immunoSEQ multiplex PCR; TCRdb stores just in-frame clones and leaves some out. The data hold around 150,000 clones, with about 72% observed a single time. The sequenced sample consisted of PBMCs. The origin of the receptors is a man younger than 40 in good health and CMV-seropositive.

The chain has TRBV12-5 and TRBJ2-3; 7 nucleotides agree with TRBD1. CDR1 is LGHNT, CDR2 FRNRAP, per germline. V trimming: 7 bases; J trimming: 3 bases; junction bases outside the gene matches: 7. The CDR3 totals 14 residues. CDR3 in amino acids: CASAGRGSTDTQYF. CDR3 in DNA: TGTGCTAGTGCCGGCAGGGGGTCGACAGATACGCAGTATTTT.

The chain joins TRBV6-5 to TRBJ2-7; 7 bases are shared with TRBD2. Germline CDR1 MNHEY, CDR2 SVGAGI. The CDR3 extends over 12 amino acids. V lost 4 bases, J lost 7 bases, and 4 bases stayed unmatched. CDR3 DNA sequence: TGTGCCAGCAGTTCACTGGGGGGGGAGCAGTACTTC. This translates into CASSSLGGEQYF.

The chain joins TRBV5-1 to TRBJ2-3; 8 bases agree with TRBD1. Germline V gene sequence: CDR1 SGHRS, CDR2 YFSETQ. V was clipped by 2 bases and J by 2 bases; unmatched bases: 7. The CDR3 covers 16 residues. For the CDR3, the DNA is TGCGCCAGCAGCTTAGGCGGGACAGGCCTCACAGATACGCAGTATTTT. This encodes CASSLGGTGLTDTQYF.

Note on this clone: The sample carries other DNA sequences with the same CDR3. V is TRBV10-1 and J is TRBJ1-2, with D possibly matching TRBD1 (6 bases). CDR1 and CDR2 (germline): WNHNN, SYGVQD (reference sequence). There are 13 residues in the CDR3. The germline V and J ends were trimmed by 3 bases and 5 bases, with 10 bases remaining between them. DNA of the CDR3: TGCGCCAGCAGTGAATCCCAGGGGTATGGCTACACCTTC. As protein: CASSESQGYGYTF.

V and J are TRBV7-2 and TRBJ2-7; D might be TRBD1 (6 bases). V gave up 6 bases and J gave up 7 bases, with 13 bases separating them. The CDR3 is 12 residues long. Germline lookup yields CDR1 SGHTA and CDR2 FQGNSA. CDR3 loop: CASSSDSWEQYF. In DNA, the CDR3 is TGTGCCAGCAGTTCGGACAGTTGGGAGCAGTACTTC.

The V gene is TRBV10-3, the J gene TRBJ1-5; TRBD1 aligns across 10 bases. V lost 10 bases, J lost 14 bases, and 14 bases stayed unmatched. Looked up from germline, CDR1 is ENHRY and CDR2 is SYGVKD. The CDR3 is 13 residues long. CDR3 residues: CATAGQGDPAEHF. CDR3 coding DNA: TGTGCCACCGCCGGACAGGGGGACCCAGCGGAGCATTTT.

The CDR3 region has the DNA TGTGCCAGCTCCCCCAGCGGGTACCAAGAGACCCAGTACTTC. Its protein is CASSPSGYQETQYF. This rearrangement joins TRBV7-2 to TRBJ2-5, with a tentative D call TRBD2 (6 bases). The V and J ends lost 8 bases and 0 bases respectively, with 13 bases between them. CDR1 SGHTA and CDR2 FQGNSA come from the germline V gene. The CDR3 extends over 14 amino acids.

This chain links TRBV6-5 with TRBJ1-5, with D possibly TRBD1 on 5 matching bases. Trimming took 0 bases from V and 6 from J, leaving 12 bases between them. Germline CDR1 is MNHEY and CDR2 is SVGAGI. The CDR3 loop spans 15 amino acids. The CDR3 DNA is TGTGCCAGCAGTTACTCCGGGGCCGGGGGTCAGCCCCAGCATTTT. Protein: CASSYSGAGGQPQHF.

The J gene is TRBJ1-5, the V gene TRBV19; no firm D call. Germline V CDR1 and CDR2: LNHDA, SQIVND (reference sequence). Trimming stripped 5 bases from V and 0 bases from J, with 8 bases between. The CDR3 consists of 14 residues. In DNA, the CDR3 is TGTGCCAGTAGTGCACAGATTAGCAATCAGCCCCAGCATTTT. It yields the protein CASSAQISNQPQHF.

CDR3 sequence reads: CASSQDGRYQETQYF. CDR3 in DNA: TGCGCCAGCAGCCAAGATGGCAGGTACCAAGAGACCCAGTACTTC. The chain recombines TRBV4-3 with TRBJ2-5; D remains unclear. Germline assignment: CDR1 LGHNA and CDR2 YSLEER. The CDR3 runs 15 residues. V gave up 0 bases and J gave up 0 bases, with 8 bases separating them.

The chain has TRBV29-1 and TRBJ2-7; 7 bases align to TRBD2. V shed 4 bases, J shed 4 bases, and the junction held 1 base outside the gene matches. The CDR3 is made up of 11 amino acids. Germline CDR1 and CDR2: SQVTM and ANQGSEA. The CDR3 is CSVGEGYEQYF. CDR3 DNA: TGCAGCGTTGGGGAGGGATACGAGCAGTACTTC.

This chain uses TRBV6-5 with TRBJ1-1, with D uncertain. The CDR3 has 15 residues. CDR1 MNHEY and CDR2 SVGAGI come from the germline V gene. Trimming took off 2 bases at V and 10 bases at J, with 20 bases between the two ends. The CDR3 region is CASSYKLTGTFGAFF. CDR3 in DNA: TGTGCCAGCAGTTACAAGTTGACGGGAACTTTTGGAGCTTTCTTT.

The chain uses TRBV30 and TRBJ2-1; D is possibly TRBD2 (6 bases). Germline lookup yields CDR1 GTSNPN and CDR2 SVGIG (reference sequence). The CDR3 totals 14 residues. V gave up 2 bases and J gave up 3 bases, with 11 bases separating them. CDR3 sequence (DNA): TGTGCCTGGAGTTGGAGGGCCGGCTACAATGAGCAGTTCTTC. As protein: CAWSWRAGYNEQFF.

This clone was seen more than once but under ten times. V gene TRBV2 combines with J gene TRBJ1-1, with D maybe TRBD1 (5 bases). This CDR3 has 15 residues. The germline V gene has CDR1 SNHLY and CDR2 FYNNEI. Trimming pared 7 bases from V and 4 bases from J, leaving 19 bases between. The CDR3 sequence: CASIGKRLGGTEAFF. Here the CDR3 DNA reads TGTGCCAGCATAGGTAAAAGGCTCGGGGGCACTGAAGCTTTCTTT.

The chain uses TRBV6-1 and TRBJ2-5, with D possibly being TRBD1 (5 bases). The J call may be in error: the DNA end matches TRBJ2-7 better. The CDR3 loop spans 13 amino acids. Germline lookup yields CDR1 MNHNS and CDR2 SASEGT. The CDR3 nucleotides read TGTGCCAGCAGTATGACAGTATACTACGAGCAGTACTTC. It yields the protein CASSMTVYYEQYF.

The chain recombines TRBV2 with TRBJ2-5; 8 bases fit TRBD2. The CDR3 sequence is 16 residues long. J was trimmed by 0 bases and V by 4 bases; bases with no gene match: 7. The germline CDR1 and CDR2 sequences are SNHLY and FYNNEI. Written as DNA, the CDR3 is TGTGCCAGCAGTGGGGGCCCTAGCGGGTACCAAGAGACCCAGTACTTC. Its translation is CASSGGPSGYQETQYF.

This rearrangement joins TRBV7-2 to TRBJ1-4; D perhaps matches TRBD1 (6 bases). This CDR3 contains 13 residues. The V end was cut by 3 bases, the J end by 7 bases, with 9 bases between. CDR1 is SGHTA, CDR2 FQGNSA, per germline. CDR3 coding DNA: TGTGCCAGCAGCTTTGGGGGCTTTGAAAAACTGTTTTTT. Protein: CASSFGGFEKLFF.

CDR3: CASNLGGAGETQYF. CDR3 coding DNA: TGTGCCAGCAACTTAGGGGGGGCGGGAGAGACCCAGTACTTC. The rearrangement joins TRBV9 to TRBJ2-5, with a weak D call TRBD2 (7 bases). The germline V gene has CDR1 SGDLS and CDR2 YYNGEE. The CDR3 length is 14 residues. V lost 6 bases to trimming and J lost 4 bases, with 16 bases between them.

The chain employs TRBV9 and TRBJ2-3, with TRBD2 as a possible D gene (6 bases). The CDR3 length is 16 residues. The V end lost 3 bases, the J end lost 0 bases, and 14 bases lay between the germline ends. Germline CDR1 is SGDLS and CDR2 is YYNGEE. The CDR3 spells CASSGEVAASTDTQYF. The CDR3 nucleotides read TGTGCCAGCAGCGGGGAGGTAGCGGCTAGCACAGATACGCAGTATTTT.

The chain employs TRBV5-6 and TRBJ2-7; TRBD1 matches at 11 bases. CDR3 size: 16 residues. Germline V gene sequence: CDR1 SGHDT, CDR2 YYEEEE. V gave up 0 bases and J gave up 3 bases; unmatched junction bases: 5. For the CDR3, the DNA is TGTGCCAGCAGCTTGGCCCTCGGGACAGGGGGCTACGAGCAGTACTTC. Translated: CASSLALGTGGYEQYF.